The 25 T cell receptor beta chains below come from one sample, sequenced in a study of T cells in Graves' hyperthyroidism and ophthalmopathy. The TCR beta CDR3 regions underwent amplification using RNA transcripts as the source. The primer set for the first-round RT-PCR of the TCR CDR3 was HTBI. TCRdb recomputed calls from the multiplex PCR reads with MiXCR, one row per CDR3 protein. The data show under 400,000 distinct CDR3 sequences, 20% to 25% seen once. The sequencing sample was made of blood. Every receptor here comes from a man aged 50-60 years with Graves' hyperthyroidism.

The V call is TRBV5-1, the J call TRBJ1-4; D is undetermined. CDR1 and CDR2 (germline): SGHRS, YFSETQ. This CDR3 spans 15 amino acids. Trimming removed 2 bases from V and 7 bases from J, with 15 bases in between. The CDR3 DNA reads as TGCGCCAGCAGCTTCAGTCCGGGGATTGGTGAAAAACTGTTTTTT. Translating gives CASSFSPGIGEKLFF.

The chain joins TRBV20-1 to TRBJ2-1; 8 bases match TRBD2. The V and J ends lost 0 bases and 7 bases, in that order; junction bases with no gene match: 8. This CDR3 contains 15 residues. Per the germline V gene, CDR1 is DFQATT and CDR2 is SNEGSKA (reference sequence). CDR3 sequence: CSARDFAGGDNEQFF. The DNA for the CDR3 is TGCAGTGCTAGAGATTTTGCGGGAGGCGATAATGAGCAGTTCTTC.

This clonotype was seen only a few times. The rearrangement uses TRBV27 and TRBJ2-1, with D perhaps matching TRBD2 (6 bases). The CDR3 contains 15 residues. Germline assignment: CDR1 MNHEY and CDR2 SMNVEV (reference sequence). The germline V and J ends were trimmed by 1 base and 0 bases, with 7 bases remaining between them. Here the CDR3 reads CASSLFGSSYNEQFF. The CDR3 DNA sequence: TGTGCCAGCAGTTTATTCGGGAGCTCCTACAATGAGCAGTTCTTC.

This clonotype was found a few times. The chain couples TRBV10-2 to TRBJ1-1; 11 nucleotides align to TRBD1. The CDR3 has 15 residues. V was clipped by 4 bases and J by 8 bases; unmatched bases: 9. Germline values: CDR1 WSHSY, CDR2 SAAADI. CDR3: CASSAPGQGAMEAFF. In DNA form, the CDR3 reads TGCGCCAGCAGTGCCCCAGGACAGGGGGCGATGGAAGCTTTCTTT.

This clonotype has ten or more counts. V gene TRBV28 combines with J gene TRBJ2-7, with D tentatively TRBD1 or TRBD2 (5 bases each). Trimming removed 2 bases at V and 7 bases at J, with 24 bases between. Germline V lookup: CDR1 MDHEN, CDR2 SYDVKM. The CDR3 length is 17 residues. CDR3 coding DNA: TGTGCCAGCAGTTTACTCGACAGCCTCTCTTCCCGGGGAGAGCAGTACTTC. Translation gives CASSLLDSLSSRGEQYF.

This clonotype was counted many times. The chain joins TRBV2 to TRBJ2-3; no clear D. The CDR3 length is 15 residues. Trimming took off 9 bases at V and 4 bases at J, with 20 bases between the two ends. In germline, CDR1 is SNHLY, CDR2 FYNNEI. The DNA for the CDR3 is TGTGCCAGAAGATTGCGCGAAATGGGATCAGATACGCAGTATTTT. Translated, it gives CARRLREMGSDTQYF.

The rearrangement links TRBV19 to TRBJ2-6, with TRBD1 as a possible D gene (6 bases). The CDR3 runs 17 residues. CDR1 is LNHDA, CDR2 SQIVND, per germline (reference sequence). V was cut by 5 bases and J by 0 bases, with 14 bases left in between. CDR3 sequence (DNA): TGTGCCAGTAGTCCACAGGGCAGGAGCTCTGGGGCCAACGTCCTGACTTTC. It codes for CASSPQGRSSGANVLTF.

This chain joins TRBV2 and TRBJ2-2; 10 bases match TRBD2. Germline lookup yields CDR1 SNHLY and CDR2 FYNNEI. Losses at the gene ends were 1 base for V and 9 bases for J; bases not matched to a gene: 11. The CDR3 totals 17 residues. CDR3 sequence reads: CASSEGGPSGRPRELFF. The CDR3 coding sequence is TGTGCCAGCAGTGAAGGGGGGCCTAGCGGGAGACCCCGGGAGCTGTTTTTT.

The chain has TRBV11-1 and TRBJ2-1, with 11 bases aligning to TRBD2. Unmatched junction bases numbered 4, after V lost 4 bases and J lost 8 bases. The CDR3 sequence is 14 residues long. CDR1 and CDR2 (germline): SGHAT, FQDESV (reference sequence). CDR3 DNA sequence: TGTGCCAGCAGCTCAACTAGCGGGAGTCATGAGCAGTTCTTC. Protein product: CASSSTSGSHEQFF.

J is TRBJ2-1 and V is TRBV11-2; D possibly corresponds to TRBD1 (6 bases). V gave up 4 bases and J gave up 5 bases, with 12 bases separating them. Looked up from germline, CDR1 is SGHAT and CDR2 is FQNNGV. The CDR3 totals 14 residues. Here the CDR3 reads CASSSSTGHNEQFF. The CDR3 DNA sequence: TGTGCCAGCAGCTCATCAACAGGGCACAATGAGCAGTTCTTC.

In this sample, this clonotype turned up a few times. The rearrangement links TRBV6-1 to TRBJ1-5; possibly TRBD1 for D (6 bases). Germline V gene lookup returns CDR1 MNHNS and CDR2 SASEGT. The CDR3 is 13 amino acids. Trimming cost V 6 bases and J 6 bases, with 12 bases left between them. The CDR3 loop is CASSAGESQPQHF. DNA for the CDR3: TGTGCCAGCAGCGCAGGGGAAAGTCAGCCCCAGCATTTT.

CDR3 nucleotides: TGTGCCACCACGACCGTTTGGGGAAATGAGCAGTTCTTC. Its protein product is CATTTVWGNEQFF. This chain links TRBV24-1 with TRBJ2-1; D is unclear. This CDR3 has 13 amino acids. From germline, CDR1 is KGHDR and CDR2 SFDVKD. V was pared by 8 bases and J by 7 bases, with 14 bases between.

This clonotype was detected ten times or more. This chain joins TRBV12-3 or TRBV12-4 and TRBJ2-7; 7 positions agree with TRBD2. The CDR3 consists of 14 residues. Unmatched junction bases numbered 5, after V lost 0 bases and J lost 6 bases. The CDR3 region has the DNA TGTGCCAGCAGTTTAGCCGTCCCGGGGGGCGAGCAGTACTTC. Residues: CASSLAVPGGEQYF.

This clonotype was counted a single time. The chain has TRBV5-1 and TRBJ1-4; no reliable D call. This CDR3 has 16 amino acids. CDR1 and CDR2 (germline): SGHRS, YFSETQ. V lost 0 bases to trimming and J lost 0 bases, with 9 bases between them. The DNA of the CDR3 is TGCGCCAGCAGCTTGGAGCCACTTGCAACTAATGAAAAACTGTTTTTT. It translates to CASSLEPLATNEKLFF.

The chain couples TRBV7-9 to TRBJ2-2; maybe TRBD1 (6 bases). V was shortened by 5 bases and J by 4 bases, with 14 bases between the two germline ends. CDR1 is SEHNR and CDR2 is FQNEAQ in the germline V gene (reference sequence). CDR3 length equals 15 residues. Here the CDR3 DNA reads TGTGCCAGCAGCGTCGGGACACAAAGCACCGGGGAGCTGTTTTTT. This gives the protein CASSVGTQSTGELFF.

A few counts support this clonotype. The chain employs TRBV6-2 or TRBV6-3 and TRBJ1-1; no clear D gene. V dropped 6 bases and J dropped 1 base, with 9 bases sitting between them. Germline lookup yields CDR1 MNHEY and CDR2 SVGEGT. CDR3 length equals 13 residues. The CDR3 loop is CASRLDANTEAFF. The CDR3 DNA is TGTGCCAGCAGATTAGATGCGAACACTGAAGCTTTCTTT.

The V and J genes are TRBV7-9 and TRBJ2-5; perhaps D is TRBD1 or TRBD2 (5 bases each). Trimming pared 5 bases from V and 4 bases from J, leaving 14 bases between. Germline loops: CDR1 SEHNR, CDR2 FQNEAQ (reference sequence). The CDR3 loop spans 14 amino acids. Here the CDR3 DNA reads TGTGCCAGCAGCCGCCGGGGACCGTTAGAGACCCAGTACTTC. Translation gives CASSRRGPLETQYF.

This clonotype was detected many times. The gene calls are TRBV12-3 or TRBV12-4 and TRBJ2-7, with 10 bases identical to TRBD1. The length of the CDR3 is 15 residues. The V and J ends lost 4 bases and 5 bases, in that order; junction bases with no gene match: 8. The CDR3 DNA sequence: TGTGCCAGCAGTTCCCCGGACAGGGGGTCCCACGAGCAGTACTTC. Encoded protein: CASSSPDRGSHEQYF.

The rearrangement links TRBV28 to TRBJ1-5; no firm D call. Germline CDR1 reads MDHEN; CDR2 reads SYDVKM. The CDR3 is 15 residues long. V was cut by 2 bases and J by 0 bases, with 8 bases left in between. This CDR3 reads CASSLAGYSNQPQHF. CDR3 coding DNA: TGTGCCAGCAGTTTAGCAGGATATAGCAATCAGCCCCAGCATTTT.

This clonotype was picked up a small number of times. The CDR3 nucleotides are TGTGCCAGCAGCTACAGCGGGAGGGAGCAGTTCTTC. It codes for CASSYSGREQFF. The chain recombines TRBV3-1 with TRBJ2-1, with 9 bases aligning to TRBD2. Germline V gene sequence: CDR1 LGHDT, CDR2 YNNKEL (reference sequence). J was trimmed by 10 bases and V by 5 bases; bases with no gene match: 3. This CDR3 has 12 amino acids.

The rearrangement joins TRBV20-1 to TRBJ2-1, with D unresolved. V gave up 6 bases and J gave up 8 bases, with 14 bases separating them. This CDR3 has 12 residues. CDR1 is DFQATT and CDR2 is SNEGSKA in the germline V gene (reference sequence). Here the CDR3 reads CSALFFPYEQFF. CDR3 DNA sequence: TGCAGTGCCTTATTTTTCCCTTATGAGCAGTTCTTC.

The chain's CDR3 is CASSTSGADEQYF. The CDR3 bases are TGCGCCAGCAGCACGTCGGGGGCGGACGAGCAGTACTTC. The rearrangement uses TRBV5-1 and TRBJ2-7, with D perhaps given as TRBD1 or TRBD2 (6 bases each). Germline V lookup: CDR1 SGHRS, CDR2 YFSETQ. The CDR3 totals 13 residues. Trimming took off 4 bases at V and 5 bases at J, with 13 bases between the two ends.

The chain links TRBV6-2 or TRBV6-3 to TRBJ2-5; D not resolved. CDR3 length: 12 residues. Trimming shortened V by 5 bases and J by 5 bases, and 9 bases separated the two germline ends. Germline loops: CDR1 MNHEY, CDR2 SVGEGT. CDR3 DNA sequence: TGTGCCAGCAGTCCAGAGGAGGAGACCCAGTACTTC. Amino acid sequence: CASSPEEETQYF.

This clonotype was recorded at least ten times. This rearrangement joins TRBV15 to TRBJ2-1; 9 bases match TRBD1. Trimming cost V 8 bases and J 2 bases; bases outside gene matches: 7. CDR3 length: 15 amino acids. Germline values: CDR1 LNHNV, CDR2 YYDKDF (reference sequence). DNA for the CDR3: TGTGCCACCCTTCAAGACAGGGGGGCCTACAATGAGCAGTTCTTC. This codes for CATLQDRGAYNEQFF. Together with reference TRBV15 and TRBJ2-1, the CDR3 gives the full variable domain: DAMVIQNPRYQVTQFGKPVTLSCSQTLNHNVMYWYQQKSSQAPKLLFHYYDKDFNNEADTPDNFQSRRPNTSFCFLDIRSPGLGDTAMYLCATLQDRGAYNEQFFGPGTRLTVL.

This clonotype was counted only a few times. This chain joins TRBV15 and TRBJ2-7; D is possibly TRBD1 or TRBD2 (6 bases each). This CDR3 spans 15 amino acids. Trimming shortened V by 0 bases and J by 6 bases, and 15 bases separated the two germline ends. Germline lookup yields CDR1 LNHNV and CDR2 YYDKDF (reference sequence). Written as DNA, the CDR3 is TGTGCCACCAGCAGAGAACGTGGGGGGCTCGGCGAGCAGTACTTC. Protein product: CATSRERGGLGEQYF.